This T cell receptor beta chain was retrieved from a study of T cell responses to AZD1222 COVID-19 vaccine. The trim removed 4 bases at V and 4 bases at J, leaving 9 bases unmatched. Germline lookup yields CDR1 KGHSH and CDR2 LQKENI. The CDR3 runs to 17 residues. TCRdb's table, derived via immunoSEQ multiplex PCR, lists solely in-frame clones and lacks some. The table includes approximately 180,000 clones, 80% to 90% detected once. This chain links TRBV18 with TRBJ2-2; TRBD1 matches 10 bases. The specimen comprised peripheral blood, sampled on day 0 of AZD1222 vaccination. This receptor was taken from an adult in good health. For the CDR3, the DNA is TGTGCCAGCTCACTTCGACGGGACAGGGGACCCACCGGGGAGCTGTTTTTT. Its translation: CASSLRRDRGPTGELFF.